The 15 T cell receptor beta chains presented below share a single source sample, sequenced in a study of cytomegalovirus exposure and HLA in healthy donors. The PCR ran on 60 Vbeta and 13 Jbeta primers. The assay was immunoSEQ multiplex PCR, and TCRdb's table has in-frame clones only and misses some. The table records some 100,000 clones, 65% to 85% of them present only once. What was sequenced was PBMCs. Every receptor here comes from a woman between 40 and 50 years old in good health and CMV-seronegative.

The V call is TRBV11-2, the J call TRBJ2-7, with TRBD2 identical over 14 bases. This CDR3 has 17 residues. Germline CDR1 and CDR2: SGHAT and FQNNGV. Germline trimming cut 5 bases from V and 0 bases from J; bases unmatched to any gene: 6. CDR3 residues: CASSKKGLAGASYEQYF. The CDR3 DNA follows: TGTGCCAGCAGCAAGAAGGGACTAGCGGGGGCCTCCTACGAGCAGTACTTC.

V is TRBV19 and J is TRBJ1-2; D is unclear. This CDR3 comprises 13 residues. Germline assignment: CDR1 LNHDA and CDR2 SQIVND (reference sequence). Trimming took off 2 bases at V and 0 bases at J, with 4 bases between the two ends. CDR3 DNA: TGTGCCAGTAGTATAAATACTAACTATGGCTACACCTTC. It codes for CASSINTNYGYTF.

V gene TRBV28 combines with J gene TRBJ1-5; perhaps TRBD1 as D (6 bases). The V gene's germline CDR1 is MDHEN and CDR2 SYDVKM. The CDR3 covers 14 residues. The germline V and J ends were trimmed by 1 base and 6 bases, with 10 bases remaining between them. This CDR3 reads CASSLYRDGQPQHF. CDR3 bases: TGTGCCAGCAGTTTATACAGGGACGGTCAGCCCCAGCATTTT.

J is TRBJ2-2 and V is TRBV27, with D tentatively TRBD1 (5 bases). Looked up from germline, CDR1 is MNHEY and CDR2 is SMNVEV (reference sequence). V was trimmed by 2 bases and J by 2 bases, leaving 15 bases between them. The CDR3 extends over 17 amino acids. The CDR3 is CASSLQDKQSNTGELFF. The CDR3 DNA is TGTGCCAGCAGTTTACAGGACAAACAAAGTAACACCGGGGAGCTGTTTTTT.

This chain joins TRBV25-1 and TRBJ2-3; the D gene is possibly TRBD1 (6 bases). V was shortened by 4 bases and J by 0 bases, with 11 bases between the two germline ends. Germline V CDR1 and CDR2: MGHDK, SYGVNS. This CDR3 region has 15 residues. The CDR3 loop is CASSVTGTSTDTQYF. DNA of the CDR3: TGTGCCAGCAGTGTCACGGGGACAAGCACAGATACGCAGTATTTT.

The V gene is TRBV5-4, the J gene TRBJ2-2; 8 bases line up with TRBD2. The CDR3 length is 14 residues. Germline-derived CDR1 and CDR2 are SGHNT and YYREEE (reference sequence). Trimming at V came to 4 bases and at J to 6 bases, leaving 5 bases not matched to a gene. The CDR3 sequence is CASSTWTSSGELFF. CDR3 sequence (DNA): TGTGCCAGCAGCACTTGGACTAGCTCCGGGGAGCTGTTTTTT.

The rearrangement uses TRBV27 and TRBJ2-7, with D possibly matching TRBD2 (6 bases). CDR3 length equals 15 residues. Germline CDR1 reads MNHEY; CDR2 reads SMNVEV (reference sequence). The V and J ends lost 2 bases and 4 bases respectively, with 15 bases between them. The CDR3 bases are TGTGCCAGCAGTTTAAGTTCTTGGACTAATTACGAGCAGTACTTC. It yields the protein CASSLSSWTNYEQYF.

The chain carries TRBV5-1 and TRBJ1-2; TRBD1 matches at 9 bases. V shed 4 bases, J shed 0 bases, and the junction held 4 bases outside the gene matches. Germline values: CDR1 SGHRS, CDR2 YFSETQ. The CDR3 is made up of 15 amino acids. CDR3: CASSKTGGANYGYTF. The CDR3 DNA reads as TGCGCCAGCAGCAAGACAGGGGGAGCTAACTATGGCTACACCTTC.

The genes are TRBV29-1 and TRBJ2-7; TRBD1 matches at 8 bases. The CDR3 covers 14 residues. The V segment lost 2 bases and the J segment 2 bases; nucleotides outside the gene matches: 5. The germline V gene encodes CDR1 SQVTM and CDR2 ANQGSEA. The CDR3 DNA is TGCAGCGTTGAAATCGGACAGGGCGCCTACGAGCAGTACTTC. Amino acid sequence: CSVEIGQGAYEQYF.

This clone was detected only a few times. Here the CDR3 reads CASSTSLAGFTDTQYF. The CDR3 DNA reads as TGTGCCAGCAGCACTAGCCTAGCGGGGTTCACAGATACGCAGTATTTT. V gene TRBV13 combines with J gene TRBJ2-3, with TRBD2 identical over 9 bases. This CDR3 comprises 16 residues. Germline loops: CDR1 PRHDT, CDR2 FYEKMQ (reference sequence). V shed 5 bases, J shed 2 bases, and the junction held 8 bases outside the gene matches. The whole variable domain, filled in from reference TRBV13 and TRBJ2-3, reads AAGVIQSPRHLIKEKRETATLKCYPIPRHDTVYWYQQGPGQDPQFLISFYEKMQSDKGSIPDRFSAQQFSDYHSELNMSSLELGDSALYFCASSTSLAGFTDTQYFGPGTRLTVL.

A note on this clone: The sample carries other DNA sequences with the same CDR3. The rearrangement joins TRBV9 to TRBJ1-6, with D possibly being TRBD1 (5 bases). Trimming left V 3 bases short and J 7 bases short, with 14 bases between. This CDR3 comprises 15 residues. Germline V gene sequence: CDR1 SGDLS, CDR2 YYNGEE. CDR3 protein: CASSAYRGSNSPLHF. The CDR3 bases are TGTGCCAGCAGCGCGTATAGGGGCTCGAATTCACCCCTCCACTTT.

The V gene is TRBV27, the J gene TRBJ2-7; maybe TRBD2 (5 bases). The CDR3 length is 15 residues. Per germline, CDR1 MNHEY and CDR2 SMNVEV (reference sequence). Trimming shortened V by 4 bases and J by 1 base, and 14 bases separated the two germline ends. The CDR3 region has the DNA TGTGCCAGCAGTTCCCTCGGCGGGCCTTCCTACGAGCAGTACTTC. This translates into CASSSLGGPSYEQYF.

With regard to this clone: The germline gene is not matched at one end of the junction; a read error may be the cause. Other DNA sequences in this sample translate to the same CDR3. The rearrangement uses TRBV7-2 and TRBJ1-1; D call uncertain. The germline CDR1 and CDR2 sequences are SGHTA and FQGNSA. The CDR3 is made up of 15 amino acids. CDR3 sequence (DNA): TGTGCCAGCAGCCAAACCCAGGATATGAACACTGAAGCCTTCTTT. Its protein product is CASSQTQDMNTEAFF.

Regarding this clone: A read error may account for a junction end that differs from germline. The V call is TRBV28, the J call TRBJ2-7; 9 bases are shared with TRBD2. CDR1 is MDHEN, CDR2 SYDVKM, per germline. CDR3 length equals 14 residues. The CDR3 bases are TGTGCCAGCAGTAGCGGGGGGACCCTGTTTACTGACTGGTTC. It translates to CASSSGGTLFTDWF.

The chain is built from TRBV6-6 and TRBJ2-7, with 9 bases fitting TRBD2. CDR3 length: 15 residues. CDR1 is MNHNY and CDR2 is SVGAGI in the germline V gene (reference sequence). Trimming cost V 0 bases and J 3 bases; bases outside gene matches: 3. For the CDR3, the DNA is TGTGCCAGCAGTTACTCCCTAGCGGGAAGCTACGAGCAGTACTTC. This sequence encodes CASSYSLAGSYEQYF.